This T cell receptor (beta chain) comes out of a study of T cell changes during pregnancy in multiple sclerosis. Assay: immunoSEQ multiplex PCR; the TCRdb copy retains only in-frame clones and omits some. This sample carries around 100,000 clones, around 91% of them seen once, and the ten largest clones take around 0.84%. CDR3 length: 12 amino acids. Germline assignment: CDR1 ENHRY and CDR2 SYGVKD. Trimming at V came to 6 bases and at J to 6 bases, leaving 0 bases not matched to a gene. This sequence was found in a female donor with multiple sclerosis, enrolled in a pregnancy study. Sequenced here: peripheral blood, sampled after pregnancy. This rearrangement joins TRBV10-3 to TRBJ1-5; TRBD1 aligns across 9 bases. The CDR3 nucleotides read TGTGCCATCAGGGACAGGGGTCAGCCCCAGCATTTT. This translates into CAIRDRGQPQHF.